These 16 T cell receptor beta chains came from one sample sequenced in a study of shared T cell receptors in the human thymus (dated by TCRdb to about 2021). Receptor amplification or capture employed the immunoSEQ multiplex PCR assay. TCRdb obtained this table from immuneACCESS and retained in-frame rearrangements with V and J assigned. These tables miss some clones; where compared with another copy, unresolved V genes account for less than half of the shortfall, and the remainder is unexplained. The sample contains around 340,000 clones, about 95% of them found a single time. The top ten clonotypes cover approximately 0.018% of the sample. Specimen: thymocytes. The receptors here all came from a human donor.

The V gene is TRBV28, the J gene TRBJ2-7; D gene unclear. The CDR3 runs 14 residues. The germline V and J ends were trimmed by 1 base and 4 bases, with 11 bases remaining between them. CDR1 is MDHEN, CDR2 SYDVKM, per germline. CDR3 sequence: CASSLFGGPYEQYF. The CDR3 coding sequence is TGTGCCAGCAGTTTATTCGGCGGCCCTTACGAGCAGTACTTC.

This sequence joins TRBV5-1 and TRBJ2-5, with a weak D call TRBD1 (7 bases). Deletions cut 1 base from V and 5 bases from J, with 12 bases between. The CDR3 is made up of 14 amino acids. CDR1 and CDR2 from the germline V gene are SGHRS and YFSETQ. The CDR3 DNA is TGCGCCAGCAGCTTGTTGACAGGGAGGGAGACCCAGTACTTC. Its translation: CASSLLTGRETQYF.

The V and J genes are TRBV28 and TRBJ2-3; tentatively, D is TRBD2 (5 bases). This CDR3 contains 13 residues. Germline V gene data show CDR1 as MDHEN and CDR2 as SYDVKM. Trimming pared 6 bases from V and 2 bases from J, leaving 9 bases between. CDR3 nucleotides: TGTGCCAGCAGGGGAGCGGTCACAGATACGCAGTATTTT. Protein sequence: CASRGAVTDTQYF.

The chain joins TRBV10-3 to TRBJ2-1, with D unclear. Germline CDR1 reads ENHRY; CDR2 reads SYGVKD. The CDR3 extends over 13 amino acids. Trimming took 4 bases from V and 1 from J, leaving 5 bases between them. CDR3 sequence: CAISGMSYNEQFF. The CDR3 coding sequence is TGTGCCATCAGTGGTATGTCCTACAATGAGCAGTTCTTC.

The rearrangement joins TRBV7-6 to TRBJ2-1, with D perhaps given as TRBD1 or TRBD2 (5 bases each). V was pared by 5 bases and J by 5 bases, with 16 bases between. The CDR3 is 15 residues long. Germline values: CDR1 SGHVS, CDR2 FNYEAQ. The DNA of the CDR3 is TGTGCCAGCAGCCCCTCGGGACGAGCCCACAATGAGCAGTTCTTC. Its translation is CASSPSGRAHNEQFF.

In nucleotides, the CDR3 is TGTGCCAGCTCACCACCGGGTGGAAACATTCAGTACTTC. As protein: CASSPPGGNIQYF. V usage is TRBV18 and J usage is TRBJ2-4; D gene uncertain. This CDR3 contains 13 residues. Germline V CDR1 and CDR2: KGHSH, LQKENI. V lost 0 bases and J 6 bases, leaving 6 bases between the germline ends.

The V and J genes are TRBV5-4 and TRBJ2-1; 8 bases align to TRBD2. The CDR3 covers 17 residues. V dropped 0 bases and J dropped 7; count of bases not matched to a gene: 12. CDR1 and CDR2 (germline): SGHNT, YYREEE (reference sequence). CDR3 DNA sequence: TGTGCCAGCAGCTTGGCCCGGGGGGGACGGGCCCGGAATGAGCAGTTCTTC. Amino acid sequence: CASSLARGGRARNEQFF. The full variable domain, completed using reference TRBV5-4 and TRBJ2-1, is ETGVTQSPTHLIKTRGQQVTLRCSSQSGHNTVSWYQQALGQGPQFIFQYYREEENGRGNFPPRFSGLQFPNYSSELNVNALELDDSALYLCASSLARGGRARNEQFFGPGTRLTVL.

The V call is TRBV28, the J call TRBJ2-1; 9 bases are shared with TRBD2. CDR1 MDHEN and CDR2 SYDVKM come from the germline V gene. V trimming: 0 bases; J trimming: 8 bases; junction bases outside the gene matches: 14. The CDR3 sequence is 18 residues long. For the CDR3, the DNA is TGTGCCAGCAGTTTATGGCCTAGCGGGAACCGTACGGTGGATGAGCAGTTCTTC. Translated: CASSLWPSGNRTVDEQFF.

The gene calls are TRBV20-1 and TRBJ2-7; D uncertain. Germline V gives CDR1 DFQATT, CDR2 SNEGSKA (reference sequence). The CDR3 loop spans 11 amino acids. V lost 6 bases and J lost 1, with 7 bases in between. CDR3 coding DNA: TGCAGTGCATGCGAGTCCTACGAGCAGTACTTC. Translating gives CSACESYEQYF.

The CDR3 protein is CASSVGDRVHEQYF. Here the CDR3 DNA reads TGTGCCAGCAGCGTGGGGGACAGGGTCCACGAGCAGTACTTC. V is TRBV9 and J is TRBJ2-7, with TRBD1 matching 9 bases. Germline values: CDR1 SGDLS, CDR2 YYNGEE. Trimming removed 2 bases from V and 5 bases from J; junction bases left unmatched: 5. The CDR3 contains 14 residues. Full variable domain (outside the CDR3, taken from reference TRBV9 and TRBJ2-7): DSGVTQTPKHLITATGQRVTLRCSPRSGDLSVYWYQQSLDQGLQFLIQYYNGEERAKGNILERFSAQQFPDLHSELNLSSLELGDSALYFCASSVGDRVHEQYFGPGTRLTVT.

The CDR3 spells CASSPGATNTGELFF. The CDR3 DNA reads as TGTGCCAGCAGCCCGGGGGCGACGAACACCGGGGAGCTGTTTTTT. This chain joins TRBV7-3 and TRBJ2-2; either TRBD1 or TRBD2 may supply D (6 bases each). This CDR3 is built from 15 residues. CDR1 and CDR2 from the germline V gene are SGHTA and FQGTGA. Trimming removed 5 bases at V and 0 bases at J, with 10 bases between.

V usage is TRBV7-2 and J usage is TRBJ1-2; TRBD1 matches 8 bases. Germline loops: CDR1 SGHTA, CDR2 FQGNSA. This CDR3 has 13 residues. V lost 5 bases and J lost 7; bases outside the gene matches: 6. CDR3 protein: CASSRSRGPGYTF. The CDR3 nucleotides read TGTGCCAGCAGCCGAAGCAGGGGGCCTGGCTACACCTTC. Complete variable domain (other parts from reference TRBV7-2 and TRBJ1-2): GAGVSQSPSNKVTEKGKDVELRCDPISGHTALYWYRQSLGQGLEFLIYFQGNSAPDKSGLPSDRFSAERTGGSVSTLTIQRTQQEDSAVYLCASSRSRGPGYTFGSGTRLTVV.

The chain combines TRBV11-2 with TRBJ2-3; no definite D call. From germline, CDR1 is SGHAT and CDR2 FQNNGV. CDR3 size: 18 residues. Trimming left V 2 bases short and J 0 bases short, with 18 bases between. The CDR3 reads CASSLTPAWTASTDTQYF. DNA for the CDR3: TGTGCCAGCAGCTTAACTCCAGCGTGGACCGCTAGCACAGATACGCAGTATTTT.

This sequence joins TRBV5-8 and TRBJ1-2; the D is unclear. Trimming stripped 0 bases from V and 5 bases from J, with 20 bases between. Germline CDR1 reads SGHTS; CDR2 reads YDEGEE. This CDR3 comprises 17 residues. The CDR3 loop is CASSLEATALEYYGYTF. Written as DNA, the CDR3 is TGTGCCAGCAGCTTGGAGGCAACCGCCCTAGAGTATTATGGCTACACCTTC. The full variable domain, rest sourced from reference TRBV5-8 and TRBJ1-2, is EAGVTQSPTHLIKTRGQQATLRCSPISGHTSVYWYQQALGLGLQFLLWYDEGEERNRGNFPPRFSGRQFPNYSSELNVNALELEDSALYLCASSLEATALEYYGYTFGSGTRLTVV.

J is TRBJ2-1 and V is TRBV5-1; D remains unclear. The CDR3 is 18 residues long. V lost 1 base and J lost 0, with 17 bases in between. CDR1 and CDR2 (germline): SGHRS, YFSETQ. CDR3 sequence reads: CASSLNGAVKSSYNEQFF. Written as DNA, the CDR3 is TGCGCCAGCAGCTTGAATGGTGCGGTGAAGAGCTCCTACAATGAGCAGTTCTTC.

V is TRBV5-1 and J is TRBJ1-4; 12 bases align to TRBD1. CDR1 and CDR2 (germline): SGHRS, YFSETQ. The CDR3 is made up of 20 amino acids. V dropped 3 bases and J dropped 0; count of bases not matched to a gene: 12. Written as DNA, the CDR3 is TGCGCCAGCAGCTCAGCCGGGACAGGGGGCATGAAGCCAACTAATGAAAAACTGTTTTTT. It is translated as CASSSAGTGGMKPTNEKLFF.